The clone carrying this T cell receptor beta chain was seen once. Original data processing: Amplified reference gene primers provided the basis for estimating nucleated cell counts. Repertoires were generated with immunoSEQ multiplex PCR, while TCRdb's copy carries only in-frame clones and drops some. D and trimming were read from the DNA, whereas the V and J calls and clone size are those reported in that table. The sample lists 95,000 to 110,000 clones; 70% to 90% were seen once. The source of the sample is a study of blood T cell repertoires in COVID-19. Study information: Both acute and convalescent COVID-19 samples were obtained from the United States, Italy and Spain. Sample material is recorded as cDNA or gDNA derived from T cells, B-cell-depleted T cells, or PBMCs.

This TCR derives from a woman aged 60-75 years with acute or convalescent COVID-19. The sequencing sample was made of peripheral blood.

The CDR3 reads CATSGTSVGEQFF. The CDR3 DNA reads as TGTGCCACCAGCGGAACTAGCGTTGGTGAGCAGTTCTTC. The rearrangement links TRBV15 to TRBJ2-1, with 7 nucleotides matching TRBD2. This CDR3 region has 13 residues. V was clipped by 5 bases and J by 9 bases; unmatched bases: 7. CDR1 is LNHNV, CDR2 YYDKDF, per germline (reference sequence).